Listed here is a single T cell receptor (beta chain). Its specificity is not known. The data are from a study of cytomegalovirus exposure and HLA in healthy donors. Study-wide points: Later analysis placed DRB1 highest and HLA-C lowest in TCR association rates, which differed by HLA locus.

In the PCR, 60 Vbeta and 13 Jbeta primers were used. Sequencing was performed with immunoSEQ multiplex PCR; in TCRdb, only in-frame clones are kept and a portion is missing. The sample lists 50,000 to 60,000 clones; roughly 80% were seen once. CDR1 and CDR2 (germline): MNHNS, SASEGT. After removal of 2 bases from V and 10 bases from J, the junction contained 5 bases not matched to a gene. CDR3 size: 14 residues. The V call is TRBV6-1, the J call TRBJ2-1; 10 bases are shared with TRBD2. The sequence was collected from a middle-aged woman in good health and CMV-seropositive. Sequenced material: PBMCs. The CDR3 DNA sequence: TGTGCCAGCAGTGAACGTAGCGGGGGGCAGGAGCAGTTCTTC. It encodes CASSERSGGQEQFF.